This TCR beta chain is drawn from a study of a mutant IDH1 vaccine in newly diagnosed glioma (dated by TCRdb to the early 2020s). In terms of the full investigation: Eight vaccinations were administered to patients in weeks 1, 3, 5, 7, 11, 15, 19 and 23, corresponding to visits V03 through V10. Six visits were used for peripheral blood collection: V03 (baseline), V05, V07, V10, V12 and V13. Longitudinal TCRB deep sequencing was performed for 20 to 30 treated patients wherever samples were available for exploratory analyses. Of the roughly 34 treated patients, approximately 62% were male and about 40% were female, and a mean age of around 40 years was recorded. In the chemotherapy-containing groups, vaccination started alongside temozolomide cycles, whereas in patients who had radiotherapy alone it started 4-6 weeks after radiotherapy. Prior to enrollment, patients had been given standard therapy consisting of radiotherapy alone, temozolomide alone, or radiochemotherapy with temozolomide, with the combination given to most patients.

Libraries came from the immunoSEQ multiplex PCR assay. Following the manufacturer's protocol, the hsTCRB Kit was used to amplify rearranged TCR beta chain sequences. TCRB libraries were sequenced on an Illumina MiSeq. From the authors' description of their analysis: The proprietary platform of the kit vendor was used for demultiplexing, trimming and gene mapping. TCRdb provides this immuneACCESS table in a form limited to in-frame rearrangements. Some clones are lacking; in checked studies, under half of them reflect an unresolved V gene, and why the rest are absent is not known. V, J and clone size were drawn from that table, and D and trimming were deduced from the DNA. The sample table contains roughly 38,000 clones; only one count was recorded for under 80% of them. The ten top clones hold approximately 5.8% of the sample. As concerns this clone: Which antigen it targets is not known. No per-base quality is available; no much larger clone lies one base away.

What the study reported, not specific to this receptor: The authors noted that analyses of patient blood samples could not be reproduced because of sample limitations. Selection of PBMC samples for TCRB deep sequencing was based on availability. Pseudoprogression appeared unrelated to alterations in the top peripheral T cell clonotypes detected by TCRB sequencing. Across multiple MHC alleles, vaccine-induced immune responses were seen in around 93% of patients.

Per the publication, the time point label means: week 23, last vaccination. Each vaccine dose was 300 ug of a 20-mer mutant IDH1 peptide in Montanide, given subcutaneously with topical imiquimod. Donors had newly diagnosed WHO grade 3 or 4 IDH1-mutant astrocytomas with loss of nuclear ATRX. The samples were drawn from NOA16, a multicentre, single-arm, open-label phase I trial in Germany that tested a mutant IDH1 peptide vaccine in humans for the first time. Genomic DNA for TCRB sequencing was extracted from EDTA blood using the DNeasy Blood and Tissue Kit. The receptor was isolated from a man aged 50-59 years with glioma. The sequenced sample was PBMCs, obtained from a glioma patient whose treatment included an IDH1 peptide vaccine.

The bases are TGCGCCAGCAGCTTGGTCGGGGTGGCGGGTTTAATCATTGGCGGGTTCGCAGATACGCAGTATTTT. Its protein reads: CASSLVGVAGLIIGGFADTQYF. The chain couples TRBV5-1 to TRBJ2-3; the D gene is possibly TRBD2, with 5 bases matching. The CDR3 runs 22 amino acids, cysteine and phenylalanine included. Just the 66-base CDR3 DNA is kept, in frame starting at base 1. Reading the germline V gene gives CDR1 SGHRS and CDR2 YFSETQ. V is cut by 0 bases and J by 4 bases, and the space between the germline ends is 33 bases. Beyond the CDR3, the reference TRBV5-1 and TRBJ2-3 genes provide the residues; the full variable domain reads: KAGVTQTPRYLIKTRGQQVTLSCSPISGHRSVSWYQQTPGQGLQFLFEYFSETQRNKGNFPGRFSGRQFSNSRSEMNVSTLELGDSALYLCASSLVGVAGLIIGGFADTQYFGPGTRLTVL.